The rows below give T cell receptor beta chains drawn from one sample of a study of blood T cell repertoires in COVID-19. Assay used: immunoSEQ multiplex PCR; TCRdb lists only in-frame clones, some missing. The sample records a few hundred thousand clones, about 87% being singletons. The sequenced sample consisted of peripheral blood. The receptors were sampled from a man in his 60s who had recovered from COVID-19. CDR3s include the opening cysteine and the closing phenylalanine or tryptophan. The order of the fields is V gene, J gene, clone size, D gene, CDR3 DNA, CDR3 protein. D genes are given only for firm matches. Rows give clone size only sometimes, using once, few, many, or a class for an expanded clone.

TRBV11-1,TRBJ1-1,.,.,TGTGCCAGCAGCTTAAGTTACAGAGAGCACACTGAAGCTTTCTTT,CASSLSYREHTEAFF
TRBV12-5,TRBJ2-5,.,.,TGTGCTAGTGGTTTCATCGGCGGGGGCCCCCAAGAGACCCAGTACTTC,CASGFIGGGPQETQYF
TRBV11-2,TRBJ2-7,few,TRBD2,TGTGCCAGCAGCTCCCCAGCGGGGGGTACCTACGAGCAGTACTTC,CASSSPAGGTYEQYF
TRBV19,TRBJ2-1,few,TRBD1,TGTGCCAGTAGTCCTGGAAGATGGGGACAGGGATTGAATGAGCAGTTCTTC,CASSPGRWGQGLNEQFF
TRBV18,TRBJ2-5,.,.,TGTGCCAGCTCACCTTTTAGCGTGAGCCAAGAGACCCAGTACTTC,CASSPFSVSQETQYF
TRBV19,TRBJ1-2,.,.,TGTGCCAGTAGTATCGAGACACTCTATGGCTACACCTTC,CASSIETLYGYTF
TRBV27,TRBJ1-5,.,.,TGTGCCAGCAGTTTCCGGGGCAATCAGCCCCAGCATTTT,CASSFRGNQPQHF
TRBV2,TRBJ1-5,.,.,TGTGCCAGCAGTGAAGCGCTTCTATCTAGCAATCAGCCCCAGCATTTT,CASSEALLSSNQPQHF
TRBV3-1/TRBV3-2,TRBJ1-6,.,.,TGTGCCAGCAGGCCCCGGGGGGCAAATTCACCCCTCCACTTT,CASRPRGANSPLHF
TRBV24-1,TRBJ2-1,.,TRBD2,TGTGCCACCAGTGATTATAGCGGGAGCTTCCACAATGAGCAGTTCTTC,CATSDYSGSFHNEQFF
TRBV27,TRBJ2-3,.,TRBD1,TGTGCCAGCAGTTTCGACAGGGACACGCAGTATTTT,CASSFDRDTQYF
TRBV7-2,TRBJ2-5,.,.,TGTGCCAGCAGCTCCGGGACTTTTAAGGTGACCCAGTACTTC,CASSSGTFKVTQYF
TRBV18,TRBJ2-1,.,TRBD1,TGTGCCAGCTCACCACCACAGGGGGCCTCCTACAATGAGCAGTTCTTC,CASSPPQGASYNEQFF
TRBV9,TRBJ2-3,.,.,TGTGCCAGCAGCCCGGGAGGCGGGGGCATCCGCACAGATACGCAGTATTTT,CASSPGGGGIRTDTQYF
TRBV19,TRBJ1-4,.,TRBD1,TGTGCCAGTAGTTCTCAAGAGGACAGGGGGCGCGGTAAACTGTTTTTT,CASSSQEDRGRGKLFF
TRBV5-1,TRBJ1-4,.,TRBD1,TGCGCCAGCAGCCTAGACAGGGTGGCCCCCAGTGAAAAACTGTTTTTT,CASSLDRVAPSEKLFF
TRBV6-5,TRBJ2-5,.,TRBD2,TGTGCCAGCAGTTACGGACTAGCGGGAGTAGAGACCCAGTACTTC,CASSYGLAGVETQYF
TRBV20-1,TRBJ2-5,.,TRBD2,TGCAGTGCTAGTCCAAGGACAGCGGGGGAAGAGACCCAGTACTTC,CSASPRTAGEETQYF
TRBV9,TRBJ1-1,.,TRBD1,TGTGCCAGCAGCGTAGGACAGGGAATTGGTGTAGGGACTGAAGCTTTCTTT,CASSVGQGIGVGTEAFF
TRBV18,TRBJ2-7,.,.,TGTGCCAGCTCACCACCGACAGGCCCGGGGTACGAGCAGTACTTC,CASSPPTGPGYEQYF
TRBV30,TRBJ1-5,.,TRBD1,TGTGCCTGGAGTGGACAGGGGATTGGCAATCAGCCCCAGCATTTT,CAWSGQGIGNQPQHF
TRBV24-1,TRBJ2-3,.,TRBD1,TGTGCCACCAGTGATGGGGGACAGGGGAGCACAGATACGCAGTATTTT,CATSDGGQGSTDTQYF
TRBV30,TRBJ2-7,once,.,TGTGCCTGGAGTACCCCTGGACTGATCTACGAGCAGTACTTC,CAWSTPGLIYEQYF
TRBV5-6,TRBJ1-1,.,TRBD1,TGTGCCAGCAGGCCCTCTTGGACAGGGGGCGCCCGGGTCACTGAAGCTTTCTTT,CASRPSWTGGARVTEAFF
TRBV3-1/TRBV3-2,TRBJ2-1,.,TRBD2,TGTGCCAGCAGCCAATTTAGCGGGGATGAGCAGTTCTTC,CASSQFSGDEQFF
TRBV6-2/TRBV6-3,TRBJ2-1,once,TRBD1,TGTGCCAGCAGTTTTTCTCCTTGGGGACAGGGTACCTACAATGAGCAGTTCTTC,CASSFSPWGQGTYNEQFF
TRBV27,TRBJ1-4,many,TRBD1,TGTGCCAGCAGTTTAAGGGGACAGGGTGATGAAAAACTGTTTTTT,CASSLRGQGDEKLFF
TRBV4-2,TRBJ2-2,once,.,TGTGCCAGCAGCCAGTCTTGGGGGGCGAACACCGGGGAGCTGTTTTTT,CASSQSWGANTGELFF
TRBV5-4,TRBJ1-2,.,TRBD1,TGTGCCAGCAGCTTGCCGACAGGGGGGGACTATGGCTACACCTTC,CASSLPTGGDYGYTF
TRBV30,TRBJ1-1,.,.,TGTGCCTGGAGTCGTGAACGGACAGCGGGAGTAAACACTGAAGCTTTCTTT,CAWSRERTAGVNTEAFF
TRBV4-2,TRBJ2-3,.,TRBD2,TGTGCCAGCAGCCAAGAGACTAGCGGGAGTCCAGATACGCAGTATTTT,CASSQETSGSPDTQYF
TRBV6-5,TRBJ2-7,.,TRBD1,TGTGCCAGCAGTCCCGGGACAGGGAGCTCCTACGAGCAGTACTTC,CASSPGTGSSYEQYF
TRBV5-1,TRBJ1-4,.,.,TGCGCCAGCAGCTTAACCGGGAACGCTAATGAAAAACTGTTTTTT,CASSLTGNANEKLFF
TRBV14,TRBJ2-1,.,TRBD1,TGTGCCAGCAGCCAAGACCTCCCCCGGACAGGGGTGTCCTACAATGAGCAGTTCTTC,CASSQDLPRTGVSYNEQFF
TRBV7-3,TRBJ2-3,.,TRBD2,TGTGCCAGCAGCTTGACTAGCGGGGGCCCAGATACGCAGTATTTT,CASSLTSGGPDTQYF
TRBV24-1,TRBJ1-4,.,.,TGTGCCACCAGTGATTCACGACCAGGGTCCGATCGGGAAAAACTGTTTTTT,CATSDSRPGSDREKLFF
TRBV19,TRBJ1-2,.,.,TGTGCCAGTAGTCACAACGTCGGCTACACCTTC,CASSHNVGYTF
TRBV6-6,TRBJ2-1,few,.,TGTGCCAGCAGTCCCACATATAGCGGCACCTCCTACAATGAGCAGTTCTTC,CASSPTYSGTSYNEQFF
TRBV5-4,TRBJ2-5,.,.,TGTGCCAGCACCCTACCGGGACTCCGAGAGACCCAGTACTTC,CASTLPGLRETQYF
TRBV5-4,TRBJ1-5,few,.,TGTGCCAGCAGACTCGGACAGTTTAGCAATCAGCCCCAGCATTTT,CASRLGQFSNQPQHF
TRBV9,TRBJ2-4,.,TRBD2,TGTGCCAGCAGCGGACCGGGACTAGTGAACATTCAGTACTTC,CASSGPGLVNIQYF
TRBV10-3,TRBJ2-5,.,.,TGTGCCATCAGTGGGCAGAAAGAGACCCAGTACTTC,CAISGQKETQYF
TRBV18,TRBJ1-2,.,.,TGTGCCAGCTCACCTAATACCAGGGATGGCTACACCTTC,CASSPNTRDGYTF
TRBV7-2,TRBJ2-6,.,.,TGTGCCAGCAGCCAACTCCGCTCTGGGGCCAACGTCCTGACTTTC,CASSQLRSGANVLTF